Listed below are T cell receptor beta chains from one sample, sequenced in a study of cytomegalovirus exposure and HLA in healthy donors. Profiling relied on immunoSEQ multiplex PCR, and the TCRdb table lists in-frame clones only, not all of them. Here the sample spans over 200,000 clones, 82% being singletons. The specimen was PBMCs. Receptors were obtained from a woman in her thirties or forties in good health and CMV-seronegative. Each CDR3 is given with its conserved first and last residue. D genes are given only for firm matches. A row's size may be missing; if present it is once, few, many or a size class.

TRBV28	.	TRBJ1-2	TRBD1	TGTGCCAGCACAACCCCGGGACAGGCCGTGATCTACACCTTC	CASTTPGQAVIYTF
TRBV5-1	.	TRBJ2-3	.	TGCGCCAGCAGCTTCAGGGATTACGCGGATACGCAGTATTTT	CASSFRDYADTQYF
TRBV10-3	.	TRBJ1-1	.	TGTGCCATCAGTGAGTCGCGGGGCCATAAAGCTTTCTTT	CAISESRGHKAFF
TRBV28	.	TRBJ2-6	.	TGTGCCAGCATCTCTGTAGCATCTGGGGCCAACGTCCTGACTTTC	CASISVASGANVLTF
TRBV28	.	TRBJ1-2	.	TGTGCCAGCAGTTCCCTCCCGGGCAGGGAGGACGGCTACACCTTC	CASSSLPGREDGYTF
TRBV10-2	.	TRBJ1-1	.	TGCGCCAGCAGTGCGGAGGGAGCCCGATCTGAAGCTTTCTTT	CASSAEGARSEAFF
TRBV6-5	.	TRBJ1-4	TRBD1	TGTGCCAGCAGTTACTCGGGACAGGAAAAACTGTTTTTT	CASSYSGQEKLFF
TRBV9	once	TRBJ1-1	.	TGTGCCAGCAGCGTAGGTTTGTCAGGCATGAACACTGAAGCTTTCTTT	CASSVGLSGMNTEAFF
TRBV5-1	once	TRBJ1-6	.	TGCGCCAGCAGCTCAGGGGTTGTACCCCTCCACTTT	CASSSGVVPLHF
TRBV5-1	.	TRBJ1-3	TRBD1	TGCGCCAGCAGCCTTCAGGACAGGGCAGAAAACACCATATATTTT	CASSLQDRAENTIYF
TRBV9	.	TRBJ2-5	TRBD2	TGTGCCAGCAGCGTAGCCTCCTCCCCCAGCGGGGGCGAGACCCAGTACTTC	CASSVASSPSGGETQYF
TRBV10-3	.	TRBJ2-7	.	TGTGCCATCAGTGCTTCCTACGAGCAGTACTTC	CAISASYEQYF
TRBV18	.	TRBJ1-3	TRBD1	TGTGCCAGCTCACCAGTCTCCGGGACAGGGGGAAACACCATATATTTT	CASSPVSGTGGNTIYF
TRBV19	.	TRBJ1-1	.	TGTGCCAGTAGCCTATACAGGGACACTGAAGCTTTCTTT	CASSLYRDTEAFF
TRBV5-1	.	TRBJ1-5	.	TGCGCCAGCAGCTTGGCCGGGAATCAGCCCCAGCATTTT	CASSLAGNQPQHF
TRBV30	.	TRBJ1-5	.	TGTGCCTGGAGTGAGGGAGGATGGAGCAATCAGCCCCAGCATTTT	CAWSEGGWSNQPQHF
TRBV4-3	.	TRBJ2-3	TRBD2	TGCGCCAGCAGCCAAGGATTGGGGGGGAGCACAGATACGCAGTATTTT	CASSQGLGGSTDTQYF
TRBV2	.	TRBJ2-6	.	TGTGCCAGCAGCCGCCGAGGGAGTTCTGGGGCCAACGTCCTGACTTTC	CASSRRGSSGANVLTF
TRBV4-2	.	TRBJ1-6	TRBD1	TGTGCCAGCAGCCAAATACAGGGGGATAATTCACCCCTCCACTTT	CASSQIQGDNSPLHF
TRBV6-1	.	TRBJ2-1	.	TGTGCCAGCAGTGAAAGCACCGTGGGCGAGCAGTTCTTC	CASSESTVGEQFF
TRBV5-4	.	TRBJ2-3	TRBD2	TGTGCCAGCAGCAGGAGGGTAGCGGGGGGAGGGGATACGCAGTATTTT	CASSRRVAGGGDTQYF
TRBV7-7	.	TRBJ2-5	.	TGTGCTAGCAGTCAATTGCGTCAGGGTCAGACCCAGTACTTC	CASSQLRQGQTQYF
TRBV6-5	.	TRBJ1-1	.	TGTGCCAGCAGGTATCAGGGTGGTACGAACACTGAAGCTTTCTTT	CASRYQGGTNTEAFF
TRBV27	.	TRBJ2-1	.	TGTGCCAGCGGGAGTGAGCAGTTCTTC	CASGSEQFF
TRBV11-2	.	TRBJ2-7	.	TGTGCCAGCAGCTTAGCCCCCGGAGGCCCCTACGAGCAGTACTTC	CASSLAPGGPYEQYF
TRBV9	.	TRBJ2-1	TRBD2	TGTGCCAGCAGCGCCGGACTAGCGGTAGACAATGAGCAGTTCTTC	CASSAGLAVDNEQFF
TRBV6-5	.	TRBJ1-6	TRBD1	TGTGCCAGCGGTCAGACAGGGGGAGGTTCACCCCTCCACTTT	CASGQTGGGSPLHF
TRBV4-1	.	TRBJ1-2	.	TGCGCCAGCAGCGGGAGGGGAGGGAACTATGGCTACACCTTC	CASSGRGGNYGYTF
TRBV5-1	.	TRBJ2-7	TRBD1	TGCGCCAGCAGCTCAGCAGGGGGCTGGTTCGAGCAGTACTTC	CASSSAGGWFEQYF
TRBV4-1	.	TRBJ1-2	.	TGCGCCAGCAGCCAACCGACAGCTAACTATGGCTACACCTTC	CASSQPTANYGYTF
TRBV19	.	TRBJ1-6	TRBD1	TGTGCCAGCAAACTCACAGGGGGCTCCTATAATTCACCCCTCCACTTT	CASKLTGGSYNSPLHF
TRBV7-8	.	TRBJ1-3	.	TGTGCCAGCAGCTCCAGAGGCTACTCTGGAAACACCATATATTTT	CASSSRGYSGNTIYF
TRBV5-6	.	TRBJ1-1	.	TGTGCCAGCAGCTTGGCAGCGGACCTCTCGAACACTGAAGCTTTCTTT	CASSLAADLSNTEAFF
TRBV30	.	TRBJ1-1	TRBD1	TGTGCCTGGAGTGGCCACAGGGGGCAAACTGAAGCTTTCTTT	CAWSGHRGQTEAFF
TRBV5-1	.	TRBJ2-3	.	TGCGCCAGCAGATGGACCTTCGGGGGAAGCACAGATACGCAGTATTTT	CASRWTFGGSTDTQYF
TRBV5-1	.	TRBJ1-1	.	TGCGCCAGCAGCTTGGCCCAGACAGGTGGCACTGAAGCTTTCTTT	CASSLAQTGGTEAFF